This T cell receptor (beta chain) was identified in a study of blood T cell repertoires in COVID-19. TCRdb keeps only in-frame clones here, not all; method: immunoSEQ multiplex PCR. The sample has 200,000 to 300,000 clones; roughly four fifths are singletons. Germline-derived CDR1 and CDR2 are SEHNR and FQNEAQ (reference sequence). The length of the CDR3 is 14 residues. Trimming took 1 base from V and 6 from J, leaving 10 bases between them. The V gene is TRBV7-9, the J gene TRBJ1-3; D uncertain. The source material was peripheral blood. This receptor was obtained from a woman aged 60 to 75 with active or convalescent COVID-19. CDR3 sequence reads: CASSLDFGENTIYF. The CDR3, as DNA: TGTGCCAGCAGCTTAGATTTCGGGGAAAACACCATATATTTT.